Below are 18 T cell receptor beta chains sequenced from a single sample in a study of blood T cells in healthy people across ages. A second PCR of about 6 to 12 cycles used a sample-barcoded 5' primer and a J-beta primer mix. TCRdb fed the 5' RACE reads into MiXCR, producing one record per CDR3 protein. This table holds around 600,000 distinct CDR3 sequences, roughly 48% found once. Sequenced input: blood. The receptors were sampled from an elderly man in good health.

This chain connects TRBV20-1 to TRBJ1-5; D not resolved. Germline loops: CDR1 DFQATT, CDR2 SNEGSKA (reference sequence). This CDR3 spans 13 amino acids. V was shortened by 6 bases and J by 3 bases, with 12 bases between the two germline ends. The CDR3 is CSAAPDYNQPQHF. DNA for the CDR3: TGCAGTGCCGCACCGGACTACAATCAGCCCCAGCATTTT.

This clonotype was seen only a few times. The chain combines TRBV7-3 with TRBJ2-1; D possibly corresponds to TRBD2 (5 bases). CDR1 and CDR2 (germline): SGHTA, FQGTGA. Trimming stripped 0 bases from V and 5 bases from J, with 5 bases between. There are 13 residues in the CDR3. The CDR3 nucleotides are TGTGCCAGCAGCTTAACCGGGAACAATGAGCAGTTCTTC. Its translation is CASSLTGNNEQFF.

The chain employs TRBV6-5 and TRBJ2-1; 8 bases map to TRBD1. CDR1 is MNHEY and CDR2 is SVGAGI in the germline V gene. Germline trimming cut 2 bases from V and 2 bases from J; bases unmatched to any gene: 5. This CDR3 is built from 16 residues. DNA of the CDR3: TGTGCCAGCAGTTACACCGGGACAGGCGCCTACAATGAGCAGTTCTTC. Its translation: CASSYTGTGAYNEQFF.

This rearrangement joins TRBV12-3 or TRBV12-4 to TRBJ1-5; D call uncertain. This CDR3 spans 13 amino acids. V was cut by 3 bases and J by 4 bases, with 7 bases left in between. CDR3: CASSFRQNQPQHF. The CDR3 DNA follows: TGTGCCAGCAGTTTTAGGCAAAATCAGCCCCAGCATTTT.

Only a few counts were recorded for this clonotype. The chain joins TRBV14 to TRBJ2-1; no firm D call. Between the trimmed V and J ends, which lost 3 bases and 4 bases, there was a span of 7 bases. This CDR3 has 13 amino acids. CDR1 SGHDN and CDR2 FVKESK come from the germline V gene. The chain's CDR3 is CASSHSGYNEQFF. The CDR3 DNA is TGTGCCAGCAGCCATAGTGGGTACAATGAGCAGTTCTTC.

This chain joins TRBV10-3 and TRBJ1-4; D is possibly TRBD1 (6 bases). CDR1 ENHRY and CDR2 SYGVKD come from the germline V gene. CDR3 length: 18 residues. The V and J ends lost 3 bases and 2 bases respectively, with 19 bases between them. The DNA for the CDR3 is TGTGCCATCAGTGACGCCTCAGGGGTCACGGGGACTAATGAAAAACTGTTTTTT. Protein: CAISDASGVTGTNEKLFF.

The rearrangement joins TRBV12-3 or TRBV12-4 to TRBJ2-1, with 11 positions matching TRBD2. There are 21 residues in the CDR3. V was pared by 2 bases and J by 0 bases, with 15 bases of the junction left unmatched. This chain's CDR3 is CASSLLLPGLADKSSYNEQFF. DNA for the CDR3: TGTGCCAGCAGTTTATTACTCCCGGGACTAGCGGACAAGAGCTCCTACAATGAGCAGTTCTTC.

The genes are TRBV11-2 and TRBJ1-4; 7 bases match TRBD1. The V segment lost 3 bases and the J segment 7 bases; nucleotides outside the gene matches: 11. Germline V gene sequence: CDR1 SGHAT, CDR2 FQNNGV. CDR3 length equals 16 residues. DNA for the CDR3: TGTGCCAGCAGCTTGAGTCGGAGACAGGGAGGTGAAAAACTGTTTTTT. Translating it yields CASSLSRRQGGEKLFF. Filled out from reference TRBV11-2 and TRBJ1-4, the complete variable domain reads EAGVAQSPRYKIIEKRQSVAFWCNPISGHATLYWYQQILGQGPKLLIQFQNNGVVDDSQLPKDRFSAERLKGVDSTLKIQPAKLEDSAVYLCASSLSRRQGGEKLFFGSGTQLSVL.

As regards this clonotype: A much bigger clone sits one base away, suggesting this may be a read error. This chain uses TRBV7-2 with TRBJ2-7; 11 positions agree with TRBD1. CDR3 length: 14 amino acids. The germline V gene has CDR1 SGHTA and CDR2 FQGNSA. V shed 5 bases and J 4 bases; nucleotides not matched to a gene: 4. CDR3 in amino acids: CASSRGQGVYEQYF. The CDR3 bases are TGTGCCAGCAGCCGGGGACAGGGGGTTTACGAGCAGTACTTC. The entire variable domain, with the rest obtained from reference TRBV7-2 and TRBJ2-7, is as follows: GAGVSQSPSNKVTEKGKDVELRCDPISGHTALYWYRQSLGQGLEFLIYFQGNSAPDKSGLPSDRFSAERTGGSVSTLTIQRTQQEDSAVYLCASSRGQGVYEQYFGPGTRLTVT.

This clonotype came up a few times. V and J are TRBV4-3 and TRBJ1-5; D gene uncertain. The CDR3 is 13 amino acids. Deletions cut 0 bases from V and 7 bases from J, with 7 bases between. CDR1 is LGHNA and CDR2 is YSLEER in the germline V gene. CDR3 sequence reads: CASSQDSRQPQHF. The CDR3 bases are TGCGCCAGCAGCCAAGATTCGAGGCAGCCCCAGCATTTT.

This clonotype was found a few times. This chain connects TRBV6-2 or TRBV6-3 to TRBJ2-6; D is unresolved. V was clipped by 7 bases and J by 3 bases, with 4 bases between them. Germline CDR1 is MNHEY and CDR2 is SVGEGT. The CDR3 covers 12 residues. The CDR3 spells CASTDGANVLTF. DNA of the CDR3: TGTGCCAGCACCGATGGGGCCAACGTCCTGACTTTC.

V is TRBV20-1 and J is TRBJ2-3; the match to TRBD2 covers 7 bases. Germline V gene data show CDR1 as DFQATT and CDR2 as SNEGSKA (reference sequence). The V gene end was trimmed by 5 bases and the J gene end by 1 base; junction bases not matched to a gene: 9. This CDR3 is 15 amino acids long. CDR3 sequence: CSAPRGAGRTDTQYF. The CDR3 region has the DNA TGCAGTGCTCCCCGGGGAGCGGGGCGCACAGATACGCAGTATTTT.

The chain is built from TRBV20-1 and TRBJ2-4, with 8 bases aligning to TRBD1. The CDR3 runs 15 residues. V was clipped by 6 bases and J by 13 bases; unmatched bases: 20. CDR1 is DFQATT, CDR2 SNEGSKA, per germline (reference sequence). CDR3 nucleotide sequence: TGCAGTGCACCCCAGGGGGCGCAGGGTTCGGATGAGCAGTACTTC. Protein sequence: CSAPQGAQGSDEQYF.

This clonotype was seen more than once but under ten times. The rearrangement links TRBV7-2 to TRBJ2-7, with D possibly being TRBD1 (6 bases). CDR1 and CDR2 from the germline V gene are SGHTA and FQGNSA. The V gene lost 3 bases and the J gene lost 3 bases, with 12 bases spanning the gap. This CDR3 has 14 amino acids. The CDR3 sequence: CASSFTGRSYEQYF. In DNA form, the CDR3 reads TGTGCCAGCAGCTTCACAGGGAGAAGCTACGAGCAGTACTTC.

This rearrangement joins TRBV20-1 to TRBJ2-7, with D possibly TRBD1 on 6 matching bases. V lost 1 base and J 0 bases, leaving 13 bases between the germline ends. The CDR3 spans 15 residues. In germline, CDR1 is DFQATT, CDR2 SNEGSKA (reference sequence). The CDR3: CSARVGHQISYEQYF. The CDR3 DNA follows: TGCAGTGCTAGAGTGGGACACCAGATCTCCTACGAGCAGTACTTC.

The CDR3 DNA reads TGTGCCAGCAGCCAAGACACTGGAAGGGAGGATTACTATAATTCACCCCTCCACTTT. Translation gives CASSQDTGREDYYNSPLHF. This sequence joins TRBV4-2 and TRBJ1-6; D is unclear. The ends were cut back, 0 bases at V and 3 bases at J, with 18 bases in the middle. Germline CDR1 and CDR2: LGHNA and YNFKEQ. The CDR3 has 19 residues.

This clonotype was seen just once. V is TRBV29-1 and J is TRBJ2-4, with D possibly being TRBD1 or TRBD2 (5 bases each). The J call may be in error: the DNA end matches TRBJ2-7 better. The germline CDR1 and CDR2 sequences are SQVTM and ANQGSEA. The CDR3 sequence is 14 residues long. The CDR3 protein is CSVGSGAGRYEQYF. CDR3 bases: TGCAGCGTTGGATCCGGGGCAGGGAGATACGAGCAGTACTTC.

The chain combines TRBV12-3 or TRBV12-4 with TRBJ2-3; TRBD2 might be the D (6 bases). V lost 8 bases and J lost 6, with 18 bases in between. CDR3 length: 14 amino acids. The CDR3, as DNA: TGTGCCAGCGCCTTTGGGACTGAGGGGGATACGCAGTATTTT. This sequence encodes CASAFGTEGDTQYF.